One TCR beta chain is described in this entry. No antigen is known for it. This sample is drawn from a study of radiation and T cells in renal cell carcinoma. Study results and caveats: Top tumor clonotypes rose in blood 2 weeks post-radiation, then contracted. No pretreatment tumor biopsies were available for baseline clonotypes.

Regarding time point: blood 4 weeks post-SBRT, at nephrectomy. The treatment denotes: 15 Gy SBRT to primary tumor, nephrectomy 4 weeks later. Nephrectomy followed 15 Gy stereotactic body radiation by 4 weeks. Radiation-treated patients gave blood at baseline, week 2 and week 4. Trimming removed 1 base from V and 7 bases from J, with 13 bases in between. From germline, CDR1 is MNHNS and CDR2 SASEGT. This CDR3 is built from 15 residues. Only in-frame clones appear in the TCRdb table, and some are missing; sequencing was by immunoSEQ multiplex PCR. The sample yields tens of thousands of clones, 80% to 90% seen once.

The sequences come from blood, collected from a patient whose treatment included radiotherapy and nephrectomy. The TCR comes from a woman aged 65 to 85 with renal cell carcinoma. The gene calls are TRBV6-1 and TRBJ2-2; tentative D call: TRBD1 (5 bases). Here the CDR3 DNA reads TGTGCCAGCAGTGAAGTTTTCAGGGTAGGCGGGGAGCTGTTTTTT. This encodes CASSEVFRVGGELFF.